The clone carrying this TCR beta chain was found many times. After removal of 8 bases from V and 6 bases from J, the junction contained 1 base not matched to a gene. The CDR3 runs 13 residues. The V gene's germline CDR1 is SEHNR and CDR2 FQNEAQ (reference sequence). TCRdb re-derived calls from the 5' RACE reads in MiXCR, one entry per CDR3 protein. The profile shows about 110,000 distinct CDR3 sequences, 9.5% to 13% of them singletons. This specimen belongs to a study of early T cells in non-severe SARS-CoV-2 infection. V usage is TRBV7-9 and J usage is TRBJ2-1, with TRBD2 identical over 13 bases. What was sequenced was whole blood. The TCR originated in an adult who was a healthcare worker with PCR-confirmed SARS-CoV-2 infection or an uninfected control (not recorded which). This chain's CDR3 is CASGLAGVNEQFF. For the CDR3, the DNA is TGTGCCAGCGGACTAGCGGGGGTCAATGAGCAGTTCTTC.